The rows below give T cell receptor beta chains drawn from one sample of a study of CD8 T cells in Susac syndrome. Via MiXCR, TCRdb re-called the immunoSEQ multiplex PCR reads, giving one row per CDR3 protein. This sample has approximately 110,000 distinct CDR3 sequences; over 90% occur once, and the top ten carry roughly 0.32%. The sequencing input was CD8+ T cells from PBMCs. The receptors originated from a human donor with multiple sclerosis. CDR3s include the opening cysteine and the closing phenylalanine or tryptophan.

V,J,CDR3
TRBV20-1,TRBJ1-5,CSARDPDDQPQHF
TRBV27,TRBJ2-2,CASSLSRAGELFF
TRBV24-1,TRBJ2-5,CATSDFGTASGTQYF
TRBV7-9,TRBJ1-2,CASSLGTDRIYGYTF
TRBV29-1,TRBJ1-3,CSVEGQVAGNTIYF
TRBV30,TRBJ2-5,CAWISRGPQETQYF
TRBV27,TRBJ2-1,CASTLGGPYNEQFF
TRBV27,TRBJ2-1,CASGKGRHRSEFF
TRBV27,TRBJ2-3,CASSLSYTDTQYF
TRBV5-1,TRBJ1-2,CASSFHPANYGYTF
TRBV7-8,TRBJ2-1,CASSSARDRYNEQFF
TRBV5-6,TRBJ2-7,CASSLVVRESTYEQYF
TRBV29-1,TRBJ1-2,CSVEEWDTSRYGYTF
TRBV6-5,TRBJ2-1,CASSKSYNEQFF
TRBV9,TRBJ1-2,CASSPSQGLGGYTF
TRBV13,TRBJ1-2,CASSLRAGAHLNYGYTF
TRBV7-3,TRBJ2-5,CASSLDRQLEETQYF
TRBV25-1,TRBJ2-3,CASSEWQGPSLTDTQYF
TRBV24-1,TRBJ2-3,CATSDLSGGTTDTQYF
TRBV12-3/TRBV12-4,TRBJ1-6,CASSLGPINSPLHF
TRBV6-5,TRBJ2-5,CASSYGSGIETQYF
TRBV2,TRBJ1-2,CASRPIALGLTGGYTF
TRBV20-1,TRBJ2-2,CSAPGKAGVSNTGELFF
TRBV25-1,TRBJ1-3,CASSSTGIGNTIYF
TRBV4-1,TRBJ2-7,CASSQEGRTSYEQYF
TRBV6-4,TRBJ2-1,CASSPGTSGRSEQFF
TRBV24-1,TRBJ1-2,CATSDHRGSYGYTF
TRBV12-3/TRBV12-4,TRBJ1-4,CASSLLYEKLFF
TRBV3-1,TRBJ1-5,CASSPGITNQPQHF
TRBV2,TRBJ2-2,CASSGFGAGQNTGELFF
TRBV4-2,TRBJ2-1,CASSQGLSGIGGQFF
TRBV12-3/TRBV12-4,TRBJ2-7,CASSLTGTEQYF
TRBV5-1,TRBJ1-1,CASSLKSYTEAFF
TRBV7-9,TRBJ2-7,CASSPTPYEQYF
TRBV12-3/TRBV12-4,TRBJ2-7,CASSSRQGVYEQYF
TRBV7-3,TRBJ2-1,CASSSGLAGDRNEQFF
TRBV6-1,TRBJ1-1,CASIRKVMNTEAFF
TRBV27,TRBJ2-1,CASSLSGRTPFF
TRBV7-9,TRBJ2-2,CASSPMTGDLTGELFF
TRBV19,TRBJ2-1,CASSIPSSYNEQFF
TRBV28,TRBJ1-2,CASIRVGGADYGYTF
TRBV7-8,TRBJ1-2,CASSLVLAGDHGYTF
TRBV30,TRBJ2-5,CAWETGTGPQETQYF